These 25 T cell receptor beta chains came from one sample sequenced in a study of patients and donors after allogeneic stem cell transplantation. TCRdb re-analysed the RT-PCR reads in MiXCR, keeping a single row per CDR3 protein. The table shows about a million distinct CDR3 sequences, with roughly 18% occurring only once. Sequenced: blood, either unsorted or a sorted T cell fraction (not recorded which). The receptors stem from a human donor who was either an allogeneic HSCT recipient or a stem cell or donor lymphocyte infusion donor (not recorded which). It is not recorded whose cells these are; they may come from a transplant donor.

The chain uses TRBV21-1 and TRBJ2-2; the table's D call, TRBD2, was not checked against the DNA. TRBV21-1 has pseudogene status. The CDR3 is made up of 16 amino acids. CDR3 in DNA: TGTGCCAGCAGCAAGACTAGCGGGGGGGCAACCGGGGAGCTGTTTTTT. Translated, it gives CASSKTSGGATGELFF.

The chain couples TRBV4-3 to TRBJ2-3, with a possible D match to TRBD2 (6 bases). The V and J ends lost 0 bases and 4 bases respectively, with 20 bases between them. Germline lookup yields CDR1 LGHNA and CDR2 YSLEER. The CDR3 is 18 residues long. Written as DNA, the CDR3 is TGCGCCAGCAGCCAAGAATCCAGGAGGGGTTGGGGGGCAGATACGCAGTATTTT. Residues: CASSQESRRGWGADTQYF.

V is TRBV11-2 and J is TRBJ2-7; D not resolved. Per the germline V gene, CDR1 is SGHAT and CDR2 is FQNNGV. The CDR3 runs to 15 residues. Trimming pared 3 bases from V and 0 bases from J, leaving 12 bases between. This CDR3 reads CASSLYRRVSYEQYF. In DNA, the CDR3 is TGTGCCAGCAGCTTGTATAGGAGAGTCTCCTACGAGCAGTACTTC.

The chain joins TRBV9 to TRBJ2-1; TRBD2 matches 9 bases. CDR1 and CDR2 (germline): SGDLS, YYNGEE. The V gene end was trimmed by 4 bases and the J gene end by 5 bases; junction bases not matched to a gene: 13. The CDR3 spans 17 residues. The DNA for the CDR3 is TGTGCCAGCAGCTCAAGGGCTGTTAGCGGGAGCCACAATGAGCAGTTCTTC. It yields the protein CASSSRAVSGSHNEQFF. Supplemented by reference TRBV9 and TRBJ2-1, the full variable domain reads DSGVTQTPKHLITATGQRVTLRCSPRSGDLSVYWYQQSLDQGLQFLIQYYNGEERAKGNILERFSAQQFPDLHSELNLSSLELGDSALYFCASSSRAVSGSHNEQFFGPGTRLTVL.

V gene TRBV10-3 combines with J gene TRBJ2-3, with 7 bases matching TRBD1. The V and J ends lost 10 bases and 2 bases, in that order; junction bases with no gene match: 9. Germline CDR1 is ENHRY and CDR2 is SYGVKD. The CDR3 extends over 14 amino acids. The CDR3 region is CATARGGPTDTQYF. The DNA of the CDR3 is TGTGCCACTGCCCGAGGGGGCCCCACAGATACGCAGTATTTT.

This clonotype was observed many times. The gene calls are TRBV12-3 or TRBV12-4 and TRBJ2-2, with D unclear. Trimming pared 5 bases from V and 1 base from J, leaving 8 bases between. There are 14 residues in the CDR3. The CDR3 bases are TGTGCCAGCAGTGTCCTCAGGAACACCGGGGAGCTGTTTTTT. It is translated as CASSVLRNTGELFF.

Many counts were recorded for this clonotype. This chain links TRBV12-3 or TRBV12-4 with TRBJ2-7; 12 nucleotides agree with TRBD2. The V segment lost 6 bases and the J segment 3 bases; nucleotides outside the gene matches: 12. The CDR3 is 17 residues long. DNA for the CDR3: TGTGCCAGCAGCCCACTAGCGGGGGGCATCCTAATCTACGAGCAGTACTTC. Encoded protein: CASSPLAGGILIYEQYF.

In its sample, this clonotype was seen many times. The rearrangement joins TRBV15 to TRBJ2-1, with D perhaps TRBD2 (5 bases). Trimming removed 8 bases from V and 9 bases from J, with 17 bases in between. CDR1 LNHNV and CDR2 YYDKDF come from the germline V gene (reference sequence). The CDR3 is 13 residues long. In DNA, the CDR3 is TGTGCCACCCGAGCGGACTCCGGGTTTGAGCAGTTCTTC. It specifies CATRADSGFEQFF.

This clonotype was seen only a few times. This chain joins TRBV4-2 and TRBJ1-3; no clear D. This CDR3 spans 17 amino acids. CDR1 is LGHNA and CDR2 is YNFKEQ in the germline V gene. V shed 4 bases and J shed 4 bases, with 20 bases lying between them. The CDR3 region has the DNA TGTGCCAGCAGCCCAGAATTTTCGAGCCTAATCGGAAACACCATATATTTT. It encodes CASSPEFSSLIGNTIYF.

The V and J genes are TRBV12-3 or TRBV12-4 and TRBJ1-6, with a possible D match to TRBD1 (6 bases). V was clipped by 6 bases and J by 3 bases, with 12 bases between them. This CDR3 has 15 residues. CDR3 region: CASSEGGRYNSPLHF. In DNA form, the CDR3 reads TGTGCCAGCAGCGAGGGGGGCCGCTATAATTCACCCCTCCACTTT.

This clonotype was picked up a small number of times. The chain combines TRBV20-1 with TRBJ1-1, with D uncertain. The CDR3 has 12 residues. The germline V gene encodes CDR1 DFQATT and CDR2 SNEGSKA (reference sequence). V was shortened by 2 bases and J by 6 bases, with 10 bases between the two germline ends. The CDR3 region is CSARPRGAEAFF. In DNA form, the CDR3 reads TGCAGTGCTAGACCCCGCGGGGCTGAAGCTTTCTTT.

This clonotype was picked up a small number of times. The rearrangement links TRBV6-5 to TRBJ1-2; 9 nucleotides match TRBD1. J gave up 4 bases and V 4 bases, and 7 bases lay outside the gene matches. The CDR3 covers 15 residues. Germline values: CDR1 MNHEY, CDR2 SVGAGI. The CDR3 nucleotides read TGTGCCAGCAGTTTCCGGGACAGGGCAACCTATGGCTACACCTTC. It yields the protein CASSFRDRATYGYTF.

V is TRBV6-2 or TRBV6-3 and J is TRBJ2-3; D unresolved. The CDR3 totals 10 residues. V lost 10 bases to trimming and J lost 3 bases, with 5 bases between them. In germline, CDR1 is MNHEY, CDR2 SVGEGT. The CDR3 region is CATSTDTQYF. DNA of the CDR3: TGTGCCACAAGTACAGATACGCAGTATTTT.

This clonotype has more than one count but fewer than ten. The CDR3 is CASSSTSGNHYEQYF. CDR3 sequence (DNA): TGCGCCAGCAGCTCGACTAGCGGGAATCACTACGAGCAGTACTTC. The V gene is TRBV5-1, the J gene TRBJ2-7; 11 positions match TRBD2. The J segment lost 3 bases and the V segment lost 3 bases, leaving 5 bases of the junction unmatched. The CDR3 is 15 amino acids. Germline V gene sequence: CDR1 SGHRS, CDR2 YFSETQ.

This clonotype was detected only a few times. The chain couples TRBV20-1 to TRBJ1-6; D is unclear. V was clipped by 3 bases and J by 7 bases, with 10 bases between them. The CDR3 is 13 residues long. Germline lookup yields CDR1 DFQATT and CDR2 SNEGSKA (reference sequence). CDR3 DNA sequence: TGCAGTGCTAGGACCGGCAGGAATTCACCCCTCCACTTT. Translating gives CSARTGRNSPLHF.

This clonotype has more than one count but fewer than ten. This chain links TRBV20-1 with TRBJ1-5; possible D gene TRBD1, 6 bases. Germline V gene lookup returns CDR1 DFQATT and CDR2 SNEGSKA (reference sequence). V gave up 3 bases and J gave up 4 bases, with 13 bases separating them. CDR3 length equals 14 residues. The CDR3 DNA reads TGCAGTGCTAGTAGCAGGGGTCGTAATCAGCCCCAGCATTTT. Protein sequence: CSASSRGRNQPQHF.

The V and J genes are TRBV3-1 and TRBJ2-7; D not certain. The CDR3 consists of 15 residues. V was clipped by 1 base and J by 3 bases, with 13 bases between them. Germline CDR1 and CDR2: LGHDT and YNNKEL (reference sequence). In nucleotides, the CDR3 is TGTGCCAGCAGCCAAGTTAGCCGGCCGGGCTACGAGCAGTACTTC. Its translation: CASSQVSRPGYEQYF.

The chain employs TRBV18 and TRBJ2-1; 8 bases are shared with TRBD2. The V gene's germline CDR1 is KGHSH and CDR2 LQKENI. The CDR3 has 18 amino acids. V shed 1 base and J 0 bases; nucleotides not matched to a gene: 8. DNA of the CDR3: TGTGCCAGCTCACCACTAGCGGGAAGACCGAGCTCCTACAATGAGCAGTTCTTC. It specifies CASSPLAGRPSSYNEQFF. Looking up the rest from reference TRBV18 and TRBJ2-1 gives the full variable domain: NAGVMQNPRHLVRRRGQEARLRCSPMKGHSHVYWYRQLPEEGLKFMVYLQKENIIDESGMPKERFSAEFPKEGPSILRIQQVVRGDSAAYFCASSPLAGRPSSYNEQFFGPGTRLTVL.

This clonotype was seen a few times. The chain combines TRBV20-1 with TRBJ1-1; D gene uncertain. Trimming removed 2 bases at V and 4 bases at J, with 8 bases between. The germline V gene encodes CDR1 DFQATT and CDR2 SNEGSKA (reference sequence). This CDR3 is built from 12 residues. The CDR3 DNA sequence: TGCAGTGCTAGATACACAGCCACTGAAGCTTTCTTT. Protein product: CSARYTATEAFF.

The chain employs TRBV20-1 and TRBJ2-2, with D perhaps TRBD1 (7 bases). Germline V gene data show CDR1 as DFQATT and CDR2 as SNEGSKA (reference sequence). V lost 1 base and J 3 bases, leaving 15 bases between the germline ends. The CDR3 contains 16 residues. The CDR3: CSARAVSGGHTGELFF. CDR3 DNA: TGCAGTGCTAGAGCAGTGTCAGGGGGGCACACCGGGGAGCTGTTTTTT.

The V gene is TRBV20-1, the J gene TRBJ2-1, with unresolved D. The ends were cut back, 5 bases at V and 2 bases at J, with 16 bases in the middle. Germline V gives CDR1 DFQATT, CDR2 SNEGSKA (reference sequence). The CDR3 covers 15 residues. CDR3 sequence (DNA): TGCAGTGCTCAGATCAGCCCTGCCACCTACAATGAGCAGTTCTTC. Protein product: CSAQISPATYNEQFF.

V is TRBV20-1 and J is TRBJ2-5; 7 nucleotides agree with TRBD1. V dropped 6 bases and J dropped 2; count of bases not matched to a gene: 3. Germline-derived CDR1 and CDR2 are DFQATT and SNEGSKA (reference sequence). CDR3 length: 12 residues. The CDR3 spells CSATDRQETQYF. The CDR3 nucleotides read TGCAGTGCGACGGACAGGCAAGAGACCCAGTACTTC.

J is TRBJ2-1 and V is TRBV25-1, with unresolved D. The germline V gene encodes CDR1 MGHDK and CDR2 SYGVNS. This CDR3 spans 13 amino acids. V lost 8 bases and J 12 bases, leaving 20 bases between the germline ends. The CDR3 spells CASVGDARDRQFF. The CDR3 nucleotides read TGTGCCAGCGTTGGCGATGCTAGAGACCGGCAGTTCTTC.

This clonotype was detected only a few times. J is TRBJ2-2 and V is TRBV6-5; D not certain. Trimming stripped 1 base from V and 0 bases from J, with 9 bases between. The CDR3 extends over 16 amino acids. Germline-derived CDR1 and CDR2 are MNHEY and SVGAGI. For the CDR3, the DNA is TGTGCCAGCAGTTACTTGGGCAGAACGAACACCGGGGAGCTGTTTTTT. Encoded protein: CASSYLGRTNTGELFF.

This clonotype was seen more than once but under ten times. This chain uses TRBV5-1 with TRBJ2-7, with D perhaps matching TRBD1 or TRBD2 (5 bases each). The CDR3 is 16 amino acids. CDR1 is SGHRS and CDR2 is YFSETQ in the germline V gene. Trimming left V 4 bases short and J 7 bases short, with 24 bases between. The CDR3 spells CASSHGTGNLISEQYF. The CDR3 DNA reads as TGCGCCAGCAGCCATGGGACGGGTAACCTAATTAGTGAGCAGTACTTC.